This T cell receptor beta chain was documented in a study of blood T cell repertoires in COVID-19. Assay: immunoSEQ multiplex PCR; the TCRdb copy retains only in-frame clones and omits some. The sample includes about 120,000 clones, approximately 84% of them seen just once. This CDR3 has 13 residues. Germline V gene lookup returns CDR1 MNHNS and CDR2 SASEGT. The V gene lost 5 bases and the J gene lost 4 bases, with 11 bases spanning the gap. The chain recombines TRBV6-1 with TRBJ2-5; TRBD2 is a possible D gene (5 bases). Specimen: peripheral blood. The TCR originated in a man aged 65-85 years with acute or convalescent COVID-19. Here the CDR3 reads CASSYSGRETQYF. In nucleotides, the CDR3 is TGTGCCAGCAGTTATTCGGGGAGAGAGACCCAGTACTTC.